These 3 T cell receptor beta chains share one sample of origin, sequenced in a study of technical replicates of blood from several donors. Some clones are missing from TCRdb's copy, which holds only in-frame ones; the method was immunoSEQ multiplex PCR. Of roughly 60,000 clones in the sample, 86% were seen once. Source material: PBMCs. The receptors derive from a human donor in good health. Some clones in this sample may be carry-over from other donors' samples.

The genes are TRBV9 and TRBJ1-2; a possible D gene is TRBD1 (5 bases). The CDR3 covers 15 residues. V lost 0 bases and J 4 bases, leaving 13 bases between the germline ends. Looked up from germline, CDR1 is SGDLS and CDR2 is YYNGEE. CDR3 protein: CASSVAEDRGYGYTF. For the CDR3, the DNA is TGTGCCAGCAGCGTAGCTGAGGATAGGGGCTATGGCTACACCTTC.

The chain has TRBV2 and TRBJ1-5, with D hard to call. With 3 bases removed from V and 6 bases from J, the gap between germline ends came to 6 bases. The CDR3 totals 12 residues. CDR1 is SNHLY, CDR2 FYNNEI, per germline. The CDR3 here is CASSDEGQPQHF. For the CDR3, the DNA is TGTGCCAGCAGTGACGAGGGTCAGCCCCAGCATTTT.

This rearrangement joins TRBV5-1 to TRBJ2-6, with 10 bases lining up with TRBD1. V lost 4 bases to trimming and J lost 2 bases; unmatched junction nucleotides: 6. Germline CDR1 is SGHRS and CDR2 is YFSETQ. This CDR3 comprises 17 residues. The CDR3 reads CASSRTGTGAGANVLTF. CDR3 DNA sequence: TGCGCCAGCAGCCGAACCGGGACAGGGGCTGGGGCCAACGTCCTGACTTTC.